This entry concerns a single T cell receptor (beta chain). This sample was taken from a study of CD8+ T cells in alopecia areata. Sequencing relied on a cDNA template that was reverse transcribed from extracted RNA. This table comes from immunoSEQ multiplex PCR, and its TCRdb copy is limited to in-frame clones, with some not included. The repertoire includes around 120,000 clones, over 60% of them detected once, and 4.5% to 6% sits in the top ten. Treatment meaning: oral pan-JAK inhibitor, 5-10 mg twice daily. It was from alopecia areata patients that lesional scalp punch biopsies and peripheral blood were collected. The CDR3 is 13 amino acids. CDR1 is SGDLS and CDR2 is YYNGEE in the germline V gene. V was shortened by 3 bases and J by 8 bases, with 9 bases between the two germline ends.

The chain is built from TRBV9 and TRBJ1-6; D is uncertain. This TCR came from a human donor with alopecia areata. Sample: CD4+ T cells sorted from blood, taken at week 4, from a patient treated with tofacitinib. The CDR3 sequence is CASSAIGDSPLHF. The CDR3 DNA reads as TGTGCCAGCAGCGCCATTGGGGATTCACCCCTCCACTTT.